The 7 T cell receptor beta chains below come from one sample, sequenced in a study of cytomegalovirus exposure and HLA in healthy donors. The study ran its PCR with 60 Vbeta and 13 Jbeta primers. Libraries were prepared by immunoSEQ multiplex PCR; TCRdb keeps only in-frame clonotypes and omits some of them. The sample has roughly 120,000 clones; less than 85% are singletons. The sequencing input was PBMCs. These receptor sequences come from a man aged 45-65 years in good health and CMV-seropositive.

In this sample, this clone turned up a few times. This chain uses TRBV11-3 with TRBJ1-3, with a possible D match to TRBD1 (6 bases). CDR1 and CDR2 from the germline V gene are SGHNT and YENEEA. This CDR3 region has 14 residues. V was cut by 5 bases and J by 2 bases, with 10 bases left in between. Here the CDR3 reads CASSNNRAGNTIYF. The CDR3 nucleotides are TGTGCCAGCAGCAATAACAGGGCTGGAAACACCATATATTTT.

The rearrangement joins TRBV7-2 to TRBJ2-1, with 7 bases matching TRBD2. With V trimmed by 0 bases and J by 10 bases, 6 bases remained unmatched. CDR1 and CDR2 (germline): SGHTA, FQGNSA. This CDR3 comprises 14 residues. As DNA, the CDR3 is TGTGCCAGCAGCTTAGCGGGAGGGACGGGGGAGCAGTTCTTC. This codes for CASSLAGGTGEQFF.

This clone has just one count. The rearrangement links TRBV7-8 to TRBJ1-6; D not resolved. V dropped 5 bases and J dropped 14 bases, with 10 bases sitting between them. The germline V gene encodes CDR1 SGHVS and CDR2 FQNEAQ. This CDR3 comprises 11 residues. CDR3 DNA: TGTGCCAGCAGCCCGGGTAGCACCCTCCACTTT. Translation gives CASSPGSTLHF.

This chain uses TRBV10-1 with TRBJ2-7; 8 bases agree with TRBD2. J lost 2 bases, V lost 3 bases, and 3 bases had no gene match. The CDR3 totals 14 residues. Germline V lookup: CDR1 WNHNN, CDR2 SYGVQD (reference sequence). CDR3 residues: CASSDWTSPYEQYF. CDR3 sequence (DNA): TGCGCCAGCAGTGATTGGACTAGCCCCTACGAGCAGTACTTC.

V gene TRBV19 combines with J gene TRBJ2-5; 10 nucleotides line up with TRBD2. The CDR3 runs 16 residues. With V trimmed by 3 bases and J by 2 bases, 6 bases remained unmatched. Germline CDR1 is LNHDA and CDR2 is SQIVND (reference sequence). The CDR3 sequence is CASSMVAGGGQETQYF. CDR3 nucleotides: TGTGCCAGTAGTATGGTAGCGGGGGGTGGGCAAGAGACCCAGTACTTC. Variable domain in full (rest from reference TRBV19 and TRBJ2-5): DGGITQSPKYLFRKEGQNVTLSCEQNLNHDAMYWYRQDPGQGLRLIYYSQIVNDFQKGDIAEGYSVSREKKESFPLTVTSAQKNPTAFYLCASSMVAGGGQETQYFGPGTRLLVL.

The genes are TRBV11-3 and TRBJ1-1, with D perhaps matching TRBD1 (6 bases). The CDR3 is 16 residues long. V lost 6 bases, J lost 7 bases, and 24 bases lay in between. Germline values: CDR1 SGHNT, CDR2 YENEEA. Here the CDR3 reads CASRDFGDERGFEAFF. The CDR3 nucleotides are TGTGCCAGCAGGGACTTCGGGGACGAGAGGGGGTTTGAAGCTTTCTTT.

This sequence joins TRBV29-1 and TRBJ1-5; the match to TRBD1 covers 10 bases. CDR1 is SQVTM and CDR2 is ANQGSEA in the germline V gene. V lost 0 bases, J lost 6 bases, and 8 bases stayed unmatched. The CDR3 sequence is 16 residues long. The CDR3 sequence: CSVEEMGQGYGQPQHF. In DNA form, the CDR3 reads TGCAGCGTTGAAGAAATGGGACAGGGGTATGGTCAGCCCCAGCATTTT.